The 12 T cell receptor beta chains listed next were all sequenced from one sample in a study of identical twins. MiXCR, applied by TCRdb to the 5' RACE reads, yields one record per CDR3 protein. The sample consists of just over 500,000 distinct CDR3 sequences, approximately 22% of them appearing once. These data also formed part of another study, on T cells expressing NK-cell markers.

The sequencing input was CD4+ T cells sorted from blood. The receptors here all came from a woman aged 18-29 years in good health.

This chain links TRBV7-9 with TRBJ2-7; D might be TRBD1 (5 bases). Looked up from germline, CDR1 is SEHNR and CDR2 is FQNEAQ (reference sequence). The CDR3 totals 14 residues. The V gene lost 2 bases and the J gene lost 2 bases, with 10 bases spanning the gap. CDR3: CASSLITGPYEQYF. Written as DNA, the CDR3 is TGTGCCAGCAGCTTAATTACAGGTCCCTACGAGCAGTACTTC.

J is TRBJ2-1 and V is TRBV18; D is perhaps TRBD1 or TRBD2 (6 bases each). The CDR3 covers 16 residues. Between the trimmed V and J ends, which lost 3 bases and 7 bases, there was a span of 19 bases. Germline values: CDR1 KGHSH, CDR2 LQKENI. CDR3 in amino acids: CASSPRAVVGGNEQFF. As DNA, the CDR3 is TGTGCCAGCTCACCGAGGGCGGTAGTAGGGGGGAATGAGCAGTTCTTC.

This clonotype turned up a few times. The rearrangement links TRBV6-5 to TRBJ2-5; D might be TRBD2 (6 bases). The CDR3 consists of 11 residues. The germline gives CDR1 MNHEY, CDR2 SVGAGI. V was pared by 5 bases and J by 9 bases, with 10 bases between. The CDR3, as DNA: TGTGCCAGCAGTACTAGCAAGTCCCAGTACTTC. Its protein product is CASSTSKSQYF.

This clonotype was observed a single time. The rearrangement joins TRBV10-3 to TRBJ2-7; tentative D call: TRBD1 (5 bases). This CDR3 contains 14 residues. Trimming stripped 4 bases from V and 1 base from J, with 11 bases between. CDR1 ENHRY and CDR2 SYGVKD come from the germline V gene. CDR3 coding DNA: TGTGCCATCAGTGGGGGCGGAGCTTCCTACGAGCAGTACTTC. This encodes CAISGGGASYEQYF.

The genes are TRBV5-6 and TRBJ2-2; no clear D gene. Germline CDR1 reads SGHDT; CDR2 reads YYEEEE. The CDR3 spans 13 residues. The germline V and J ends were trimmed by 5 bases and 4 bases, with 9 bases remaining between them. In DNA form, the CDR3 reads TGTGCCAGCAGGTATAAAACCACCGGGGAGCTGTTTTTT. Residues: CASRYKTTGELFF. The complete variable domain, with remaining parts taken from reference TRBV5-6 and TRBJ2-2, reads DAGVTQSPTHLIKTRGQQVTLRCSPKSGHDTVSWYQQALGQGPQFIFQYYEEEERQRGNFPDRFSGHQFPNYSSELNVNALLLGDSALYLCASRYKTTGELFFGEGSRLTVL.

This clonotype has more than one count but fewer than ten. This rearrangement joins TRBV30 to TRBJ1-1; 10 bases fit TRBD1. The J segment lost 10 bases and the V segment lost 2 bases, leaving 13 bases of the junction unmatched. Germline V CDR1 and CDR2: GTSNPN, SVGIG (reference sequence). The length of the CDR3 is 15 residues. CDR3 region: CAWSPYRTGGILAFF. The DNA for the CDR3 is TGTGCCTGGAGTCCTTACCGGACAGGGGGGATCCTAGCTTTCTTT.

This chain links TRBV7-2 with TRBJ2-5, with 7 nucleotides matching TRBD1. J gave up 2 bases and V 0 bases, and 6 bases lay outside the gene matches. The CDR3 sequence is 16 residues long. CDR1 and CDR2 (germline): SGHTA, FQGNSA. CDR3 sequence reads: CASSLARRQGQETQYF. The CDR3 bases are TGTGCCAGCAGCTTAGCGCGGAGACAGGGACAAGAGACCCAGTACTTC.

CDR3: CASSRAGTGAYEQYF. The CDR3 DNA is TGCGCCAGCAGCCGGGCCGGGACAGGAGCCTACGAGCAGTACTTC. The chain employs TRBV5-1 and TRBJ2-7, with 8 bases lining up with TRBD1. The length of the CDR3 is 15 residues. Trimming removed 4 bases from V and 2 bases from J; junction bases left unmatched: 8. In germline, CDR1 is SGHRS, CDR2 YFSETQ.

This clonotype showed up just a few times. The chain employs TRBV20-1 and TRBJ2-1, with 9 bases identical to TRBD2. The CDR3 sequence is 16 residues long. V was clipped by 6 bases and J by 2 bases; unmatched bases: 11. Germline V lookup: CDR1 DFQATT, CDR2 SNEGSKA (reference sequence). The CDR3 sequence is CSATGGGRATYNEQFF. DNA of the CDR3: TGCAGTGCCACGGGTGGCGGGAGGGCCACCTACAATGAGCAGTTCTTC.

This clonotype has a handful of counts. The CDR3 sequence: CASSSPSTSAGYEQYF. The CDR3 bases are TGTGCCAGCAGTTCCCCCTCGACTAGCGCAGGATACGAGCAGTACTTC. V is TRBV6-5 and J is TRBJ2-7, with TRBD2 matching 8 bases. CDR1 and CDR2 (germline): MNHEY, SVGAGI. J gave up 4 bases and V 4 bases, and 12 bases lay outside the gene matches. The CDR3 spans 16 residues.

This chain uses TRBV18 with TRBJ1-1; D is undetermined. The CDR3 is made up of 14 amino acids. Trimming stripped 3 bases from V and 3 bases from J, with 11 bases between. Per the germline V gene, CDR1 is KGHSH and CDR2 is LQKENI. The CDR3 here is CASSPGGQDTEAFF. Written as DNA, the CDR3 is TGTGCCAGCTCACCCGGAGGTCAGGACACTGAAGCTTTCTTT.

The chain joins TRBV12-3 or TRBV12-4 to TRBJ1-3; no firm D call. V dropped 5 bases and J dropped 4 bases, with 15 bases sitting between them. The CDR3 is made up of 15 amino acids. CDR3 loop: CASSAGRGYGNTIYF. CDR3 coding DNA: TGTGCCAGCAGTGCAGGTCGCGGGTACGGAAACACCATATATTTT.